These 4 T cell receptor beta chains share one sample of origin, sequenced in a study of blood T cell repertoires in COVID-19. Measured with immunoSEQ multiplex PCR; TCRdb has only the in-frame clones, and not every one. The sample has 130,000 or so clones; around three quarters are singletons. Sequencing was carried out using peripheral blood. The receptors shown here come from a middle-aged man with acute or convalescent COVID-19.

This chain uses TRBV7-8 with TRBJ1-3; 7 positions match TRBD1. V shed 6 bases, J shed 0 bases, and the junction held 11 bases outside the gene matches. The length of the CDR3 is 17 residues. In germline, CDR1 is SGHVS, CDR2 FQNEAQ. The CDR3 DNA sequence: TGTGCCAGCAGACAACAGGGGAGAGGGGCCTCTGGAAACACCATATATTTT. Encoded protein: CASRQQGRGASGNTIYF.

This sequence joins TRBV7-8 and TRBJ1-2, with D maybe TRBD1 (5 bases). This CDR3 region has 16 residues. The V gene lost 4 bases and the J gene lost 8 bases, with 23 bases spanning the gap. CDR1 is SGHVS and CDR2 is FQNEAQ in the germline V gene. CDR3 sequence reads: CASSSSNSRGSRGYTF. As DNA, the CDR3 is TGTGCCAGCAGCTCTTCTAATAGTAGGGGTTCCAGGGGCTACACCTTC.

The count of this clone is one. The gene calls are TRBV5-4 and TRBJ2-1, with a possible D match to TRBD1 (5 bases). Between the trimmed V and J ends, which lost 0 bases and 8 bases, there was a span of 12 bases. Looked up from germline, CDR1 is SGHNT and CDR2 is YYREEE (reference sequence). The CDR3 runs 14 residues. CDR3 amino acids: CASSLAGQGDEQFF. In DNA form, the CDR3 reads TGTGCCAGCAGCTTGGCCGGGCAGGGCGATGAGCAGTTCTTC.

The J gene is TRBJ2-5, the V gene TRBV29-1; 8 bases map to TRBD1. The CDR3 is 13 amino acids. CDR1 SQVTM and CDR2 ANQGSEA come from the germline V gene. The ends lost 6 bases at V and 5 bases at J; junction bases unmatched: 8. The DNA for the CDR3 is TGCAGCGTCGCGACAGGGGCGGAGGAGACCCAGTACTTC. It is translated as CSVATGAEETQYF.